This TCR beta chain was found in a study of beta chain features in type 1 diabetes. Study-wide results and limits: For Type 1 diabetes patients, all four CD4+ subsets carried TCRB CDR3s that were moderately but significantly shorter. Sequencing used cDNA, and cells with high TCR expression could therefore be over-represented. Resolution of whether HLA type affects TCRB rearrangement was not achieved here.

The authors reverse transcribed all of the isolated RNA, so sequencing captured expressed TCRB transcripts. TCRdb keeps only in-frame clones here, not all; method: immunoSEQ multiplex PCR. Counted here are a few hundred thousand clones, approximately 16% occurring once; the ten biggest clones make up approximately 0.015%. The table lists this clone with a few counts. The antigen remains unidentified. Donors underwent one heparinised blood draw, approximately 120 mL on average. The authors sorted CD4+ naive, central memory, regulatory and stem cell-like memory cells via CD45RO/CCR7/CD25/CD127/CD95/CD27. Germline V CDR1 and CDR2: SGHDT, YYEEEE. Trimming took 4 bases from V and 7 from J; bases not matched to a gene: 14. CDR3 size: 16 residues.

This clonotype was sampled from a man younger than 30 with type 1 diabetes. This rearrangement joins TRBV5-6 to TRBJ2-1, with 7 bases matching TRBD2. Sequenced input: naive CD4+ T cells from blood. The CDR3: CASSRRAGFTRNEQFF. For the CDR3, the DNA is TGTGCCAGCAGCCGCCGAGCGGGATTCACAAGAAATGAGCAGTTCTTC.